Listed here are 25 T cell receptor beta chains from one sample, sequenced in a study of shared clonotypes between healthy human individuals (dated by TCRdb to the early 2020s). The library was prepared using the immunoSEQ multiplex PCR assay. Not all clones reach the TCRdb copy of this immuneACCESS table, which keeps in-frame sequences only. Checked studies attribute under half of the gap to unresolved V genes and leave the rest unexplained. In all, the sample holds around 1.6 million clones, and around 98% of those were seen once. The biggest ten clones account for approximately 0.44% of the sample. Sequenced material: naive CD4+ T cells sorted from blood. The meaning of the sample's cell subset or site label: CD45RA+ positively selected. All receptors come from a young man in good health.

The chain recombines TRBV29-1 with TRBJ2-1, with 11 bases aligning to TRBD2. Trimming took 7 bases from V and 1 from J; bases not matched to a gene: 3. In germline, CDR1 is SQVTM, CDR2 ANQGSEA. The CDR3 sequence is 14 residues long. CDR3 bases: TGCAGCGGACTAGCGGGAAAATCCTACAATGAGCAGTTCTTC. This sequence encodes CSGLAGKSYNEQFF.

Concerning this clone: The sample has other DNA sequences that encode this CDR3 too. The chain employs TRBV25-1 and TRBJ2-7; D is undetermined. The germline V and J ends were trimmed by 4 bases and 2 bases, with 6 bases remaining between them. This CDR3 is 12 amino acids long. CDR1 is MGHDK, CDR2 SYGVNS, per germline. The CDR3 nucleotides read TGTGCCAGCAGTGGGCAAGCCTACGAGCAGTACTTC. Protein sequence: CASSGQAYEQYF.

This sequence joins TRBV11-3 and TRBJ2-1, with a weak D call TRBD2 (7 bases). CDR1 and CDR2 (germline): SGHNT, YENEEA. The V end lost 1 base, the J end lost 6 bases, and 22 bases lay between the germline ends. The CDR3 has 18 residues. The CDR3 DNA sequence: TGTGCCAGCAGCTTAGGTCATGGGGGAGGGGGATCGGGCAATGAGCAGTTCTTC. It yields the protein CASSLGHGGGGSGNEQFF.

CDR3 coding DNA: TGTGCCAGCAGCAAAGTAAAGTCCCGCAGATGTACAGTCCAAGAGACCCAGTACTTC. Translated: CASSKVKSRRCTVQETQYF. The rearrangement uses TRBV21-1 and TRBJ2-5; the DNA was not used to check the table's D call, TRBD1. TRBV21-1 is reported as a pseudogene. The CDR3 contains 19 residues.

V gene TRBV5-1 combines with J gene TRBJ2-7; 7 bases line up with TRBD2. The CDR3 runs to 16 residues. CDR1 and CDR2 from the germline V gene are SGHRS and YFSETQ. V was pared by 2 bases and J by 3 bases, with 11 bases of the junction left unmatched. CDR3 in DNA: TGCGCCAGCAGCTTCGACGGGTGGGAGGGAAGCTACGAGCAGTACTTC. This translates into CASSFDGWEGSYEQYF.

The V gene is TRBV7-9, the J gene TRBJ2-7; 7 bases map to TRBD2. Unmatched junction bases numbered 11, after V lost 1 base and J lost 5 bases. CDR3 length: 16 amino acids. Germline values: CDR1 SEHNR, CDR2 FQNEAQ (reference sequence). The CDR3 is CASSLETRASGNEQYF. In nucleotides, the CDR3 is TGTGCCAGCAGCTTAGAAACCCGGGCCAGCGGGAACGAGCAGTACTTC.

V is TRBV11-2 and J is TRBJ2-7; 7 bases fit TRBD2. The CDR3 has 15 residues. V dropped 6 bases and J dropped 4; count of bases not matched to a gene: 12. The V gene's germline CDR1 is SGHAT and CDR2 FQNNGV. The CDR3 nucleotides read TGTGCCAGCAGACACCCCGGGACTAAACAATACGAGCAGTACTTC. Translation gives CASRHPGTKQYEQYF.

As regards this clone: Additional DNA sequences in this sample encode the identical CDR3. The chain employs TRBV18 and TRBJ2-3, with D possibly being TRBD2 (6 bases). This CDR3 is built from 14 residues. Germline V CDR1 and CDR2: KGHSH, LQKENI. V lost 2 bases and J 1 base, leaving 7 bases between the germline ends. The CDR3 DNA sequence: TGTGCCAGCTCACCATCGGGAGGCACAGATACGCAGTATTTT. The encoded protein is CASSPSGGTDTQYF.

This sequence joins TRBV2 and TRBJ2-3; 8 nucleotides match TRBD2. Germline V gene data show CDR1 as SNHLY and CDR2 as FYNNEI. With V trimmed by 7 bases and J by 4 bases, 19 bases remained unmatched. The CDR3 covers 18 residues. The CDR3 nucleotides read TGTGCCAGCATCCGGGGGGGAGGGGTAGGACCAGGCGCAGATACGCAGTATTTT. As protein: CASIRGGGVGPGADTQYF. Combining the CDR3 with reference TRBV2 and TRBJ2-3 gives the whole variable domain EPEVTQTPSHQVTQMGQEVILRCVPISNHLYFYWYRQILGQKVEFLVSFYNNEISEKSEIFDDQFSVERPDGSNFTLKIRSTKLEDSAMYFCASIRGGGVGPGADTQYFGPGTRLTVL.

The chain recombines TRBV7-2 with TRBJ2-3; 11 nucleotides align to TRBD1. This CDR3 comprises 15 residues. The V segment lost 3 bases and the J segment 5 bases; nucleotides outside the gene matches: 4. Germline V lookup: CDR1 SGHTA, CDR2 FQGNSA. The CDR3 bases are TGTGCCAGCAGCTTCGGACAGGGGGCTATAGATACGCAGTATTTT. Translated: CASSFGQGAIDTQYF.

This chain connects TRBV7-6 to TRBJ1-1, with D tentatively TRBD1 (6 bases). Germline V lookup: CDR1 SGHVS, CDR2 FNYEAQ. The CDR3 spans 15 residues. The V and J ends lost 4 bases and 2 bases respectively, with 14 bases between them. CDR3: CASSYSGGANTEAFF. The DNA for the CDR3 is TGTGCCAGCAGCTACTCCGGGGGGGCCAACACTGAAGCTTTCTTT.

This chain links TRBV11-2 with TRBJ2-4, with D possibly TRBD1 on 5 matching bases. Germline loops: CDR1 SGHAT, CDR2 FQNNGV. Between the trimmed V and J ends, which lost 2 bases and 4 bases, there was a span of 12 bases. The CDR3 extends over 15 amino acids. The CDR3, as DNA: TGTGCCAGCAGCTTAAGTTGGAGACAGAAAAACATTCAGTACTTC. It encodes CASSLSWRQKNIQYF.

This rearrangement joins TRBV7-8 to TRBJ2-4, with D possibly being TRBD2 (7 bases). This CDR3 comprises 16 residues. Per germline, CDR1 SGHVS and CDR2 FQNEAQ. V lost 5 bases to trimming and J lost 0 bases, with 14 bases between them. CDR3 coding DNA: TGTGCCAGCAGCCCCCTAGGGGGGGGAGCCAAAAACATTCAGTACTTC. Its protein is CASSPLGGGAKNIQYF.

The chain carries TRBV7-2 and TRBJ1-1, with TRBD1 as a possible D gene (5 bases). Germline CDR1 is SGHTA and CDR2 is FQGNSA. V was cut by 3 bases and J by 0 bases, with 17 bases left in between. This CDR3 has 17 residues. The CDR3 loop reads CASSLERPLGVNTEAFF. For the CDR3, the DNA is TGTGCCAGCAGCTTGGAAAGGCCCCTGGGGGTGAACACTGAAGCTTTCTTT.

The V gene is TRBV5-1, the J gene TRBJ2-3; 14 bases are a match to TRBD2. Germline assignment: CDR1 SGHRS and CDR2 YFSETQ. J lost 6 bases, V lost 4 bases, and 7 bases had no gene match. There are 16 residues in the CDR3. Here the CDR3 reads CASSTGLAGAPDTQYF. The CDR3 DNA follows: TGCGCCAGCAGCACGGGACTAGCGGGAGCTCCCGATACGCAGTATTTT.

This chain connects TRBV2 to TRBJ1-2; no definite D call. The CDR3 is made up of 15 amino acids. CDR1 is SNHLY and CDR2 is FYNNEI in the germline V gene. Trimming shortened V by 8 bases and J by 4 bases, and 20 bases separated the two germline ends. The chain's CDR3 is CASPDGASSTYGYTF. The CDR3 DNA is TGTGCCAGCCCCGACGGCGCAAGTAGTACCTATGGCTACACCTTC.

The rearrangement joins TRBV2 to TRBJ1-5; D remains ambiguous. The length of the CDR3 is 15 residues. Germline lookup yields CDR1 SNHLY and CDR2 FYNNEI. Trimming stripped 1 base from V and 0 bases from J, with 7 bases between. The CDR3 coding sequence is TGTGCCAGCAGTGAAGGTGTCAGTAGCAATCAGCCCCAGCATTTT. Its protein product is CASSEGVSSNQPQHF. The full variable domain, rest sourced from reference TRBV2 and TRBJ1-5, is EPEVTQTPSHQVTQMGQEVILRCVPISNHLYFYWYRQILGQKVEFLVSFYNNEISEKSEIFDDQFSVERPDGSNFTLKIRSTKLEDSAMYFCASSEGVSSNQPQHFGDGTRLSIL.

The chain recombines TRBV5-1 with TRBJ2-4, with D hard to call. V lost 0 bases, J lost 3 bases, and 4 bases lay in between. The CDR3 is 13 amino acids. CDR1 and CDR2 (germline): SGHRS, YFSETQ. CDR3: CASSLESKNIQYF. CDR3 nucleotides: TGCGCCAGCAGCTTGGAGAGCAAAAACATTCAGTACTTC.

The chain has TRBV19 and TRBJ1-4; 7 positions match TRBD1. The CDR3 is 14 amino acids. The ends lost 5 bases at V and 8 bases at J; junction bases unmatched: 8. Germline V CDR1 and CDR2: LNHDA, SQIVND (reference sequence). CDR3 DNA: TGTGCCAGTAGTGTGACAGGGAGAACCGAAAAACTGTTTTTT. It translates to CASSVTGRTEKLFF.

This CDR3 is CASGQAADTQYF. For the CDR3, the DNA is TGTGCCAGCGGCCAGGCTGCAGATACGCAGTATTTT. The chain combines TRBV5-4 with TRBJ2-3, with unresolved D. CDR1 is SGHNT, CDR2 YYREEE, per germline (reference sequence). The V end lost 7 bases, the J end lost 4 bases, and 10 bases lay between the germline ends. The CDR3 has 12 amino acids.

V usage is TRBV9 and J usage is TRBJ2-1, with D possibly matching TRBD1 (6 bases). The V and J ends lost 1 base and 8 bases respectively, with 13 bases between them. Germline V CDR1 and CDR2: SGDLS, YYNGEE. This CDR3 has 14 amino acids. Here the CDR3 reads CASSVTQGLYEQFF. As DNA, the CDR3 is TGTGCCAGCAGCGTAACCCAGGGGCTCTATGAGCAGTTCTTC.

The chain combines TRBV9 with TRBJ2-2; TRBD1 matches 9 bases. J was trimmed by 6 bases and V by 0 bases; bases with no gene match: 6. CDR1 is SGDLS and CDR2 is YYNGEE in the germline V gene. This CDR3 comprises 16 residues. CDR3 bases: TGTGCCAGCAGCGTAGCTGGGACAGGGTTGCCCGGGGAGCTGTTTTTT. Translating gives CASSVAGTGLPGELFF. Full variable domain (missing parts from reference TRBV9 and TRBJ2-2): DSGVTQTPKHLITATGQRVTLRCSPRSGDLSVYWYQQSLDQGLQFLIQYYNGEERAKGNILERFSAQQFPDLHSELNLSSLELGDSALYFCASSVAGTGLPGELFFGEGSRLTVL.

This clone was counted a single time. The chain has TRBV4-1 and TRBJ2-3, with a tentative D call TRBD2 (5 bases). Germline CDR1 is MGHRA and CDR2 is YSYEKL. The CDR3 has 18 residues. V was shortened by 0 bases and J by 2 bases, with 18 bases between the two germline ends. CDR3 protein: CASSQDGVAFSHTDTQYF. The CDR3 DNA sequence: TGCGCCAGCAGCCAAGATGGGGTAGCGTTTAGTCACACAGATACGCAGTATTTT.

This chain uses TRBV5-4 with TRBJ2-2; unclear D gene. CDR1 and CDR2 from the germline V gene are SGHNT and YYREEE (reference sequence). Trimming removed 2 bases from V and 5 bases from J, with 13 bases in between. This CDR3 region has 15 residues. The DNA for the CDR3 is TGTGCCAGCAGCTTTTCGTCATGGAGTACCGGGGAGCTGTTTTTT. Its translation is CASSFSSWSTGELFF.

As to this clone: At one end, the junction sequence differs from germline, possibly due to a read error. The chain recombines TRBV7-7 with TRBJ2-1, with TRBD2 matching 9 bases. Germline V gene lookup returns CDR1 SSHAT and CDR2 FNYEAQ (reference sequence). The CDR3 runs 14 residues. The CDR3 is CASSLAGANNEQFF. The DNA of the CDR3 is TGTGCTAGCAGCTTAGCGGGAGCTAACAATGAGCAGTTCTTC.